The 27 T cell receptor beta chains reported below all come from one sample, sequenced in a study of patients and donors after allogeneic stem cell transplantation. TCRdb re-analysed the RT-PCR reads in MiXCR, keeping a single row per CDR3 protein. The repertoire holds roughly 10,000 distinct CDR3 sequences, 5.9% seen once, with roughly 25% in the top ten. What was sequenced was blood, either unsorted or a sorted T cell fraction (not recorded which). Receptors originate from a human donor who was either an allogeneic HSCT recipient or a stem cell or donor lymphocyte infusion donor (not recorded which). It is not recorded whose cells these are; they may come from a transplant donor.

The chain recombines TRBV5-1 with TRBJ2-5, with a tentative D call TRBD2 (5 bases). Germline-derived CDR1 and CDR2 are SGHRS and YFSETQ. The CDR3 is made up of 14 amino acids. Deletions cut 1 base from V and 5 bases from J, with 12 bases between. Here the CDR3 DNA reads TGCGCCAGCAGCTTGTCTACGGGAAGTGAGACCCAGTACTTC. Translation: CASSLSTGSETQYF.

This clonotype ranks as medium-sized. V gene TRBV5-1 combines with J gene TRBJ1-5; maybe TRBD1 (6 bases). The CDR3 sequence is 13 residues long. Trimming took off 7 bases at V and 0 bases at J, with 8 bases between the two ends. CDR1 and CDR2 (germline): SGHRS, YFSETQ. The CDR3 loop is CASRTDSNQPQHF. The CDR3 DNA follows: TGCGCCAGCCGGACAGATAGCAATCAGCCCCAGCATTTT.

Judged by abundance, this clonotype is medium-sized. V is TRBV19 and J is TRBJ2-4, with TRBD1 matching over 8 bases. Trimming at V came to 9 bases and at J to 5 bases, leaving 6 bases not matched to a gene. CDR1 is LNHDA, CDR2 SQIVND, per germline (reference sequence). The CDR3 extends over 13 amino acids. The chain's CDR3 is CASGQGDQNIQYF. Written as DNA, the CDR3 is TGTGCCAGCGGACAGGGTGACCAAAACATTCAGTACTTC.

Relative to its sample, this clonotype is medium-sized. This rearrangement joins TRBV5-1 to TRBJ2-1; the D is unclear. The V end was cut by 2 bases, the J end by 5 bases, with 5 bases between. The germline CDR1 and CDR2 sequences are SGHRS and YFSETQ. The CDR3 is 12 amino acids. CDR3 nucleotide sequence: TGCGCCAGCAGCTTACTCAACAATGAGCAGTTCTTC. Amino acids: CASSLLNNEQFF.

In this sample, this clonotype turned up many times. The CDR3 here is CSARVFGLATEQFF. CDR3 DNA sequence: TGCAGTGCTAGAGTTTTCGGACTAGCAACTGAGCAGTTCTTC. This chain uses TRBV20-1 with TRBJ2-1, with 8 bases matching TRBD2. The CDR3 spans 14 residues. The V gene end was trimmed by 1 base and the J gene end by 9 bases; junction bases not matched to a gene: 8. In germline, CDR1 is DFQATT, CDR2 SNEGSKA (reference sequence).

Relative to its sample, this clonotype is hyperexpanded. The CDR3 sequence is CASSYSFKGATTQPQHF. CDR3 DNA: TGTGCCAGCAGTTACTCTTTTAAGGGGGCAACAACTCAGCCCCAGCATTTT. The chain couples TRBV6-5 to TRBJ1-5, with 7 bases that match TRBD1. V dropped 0 bases and J dropped 6; count of bases not matched to a gene: 11. The CDR3 extends over 17 amino acids. Germline values: CDR1 MNHEY, CDR2 SVGAGI.

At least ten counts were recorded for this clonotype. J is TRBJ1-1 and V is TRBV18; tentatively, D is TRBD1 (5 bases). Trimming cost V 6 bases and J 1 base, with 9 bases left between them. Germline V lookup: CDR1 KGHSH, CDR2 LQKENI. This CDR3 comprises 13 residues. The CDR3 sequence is CASSAGQNTEAFF. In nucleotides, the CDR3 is TGTGCCAGCTCGGCGGGGCAGAACACTGAAGCTTTCTTT.

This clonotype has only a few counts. The CDR3 loop is CSAGTPPGNEQYF. The CDR3 nucleotides read TGCAGTGCTGGGACCCCCCCGGGGAACGAGCAGTACTTC. The V gene is TRBV20-1, the J gene TRBJ2-7; either TRBD1 or TRBD2 may supply D (5 bases each). With 5 bases removed from V and 5 bases from J, the gap between germline ends came to 16 bases. The CDR3 extends over 13 amino acids. CDR1 and CDR2 from the germline V gene are DFQATT and SNEGSKA (reference sequence).

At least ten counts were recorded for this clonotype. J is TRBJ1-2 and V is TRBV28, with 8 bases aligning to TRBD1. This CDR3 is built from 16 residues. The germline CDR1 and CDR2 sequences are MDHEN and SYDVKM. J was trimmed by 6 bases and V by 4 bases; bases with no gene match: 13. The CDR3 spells CASSSGQGSASDGYTF. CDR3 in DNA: TGTGCCAGCAGTTCCGGACAGGGATCGGCTAGTGATGGCTACACCTTC.

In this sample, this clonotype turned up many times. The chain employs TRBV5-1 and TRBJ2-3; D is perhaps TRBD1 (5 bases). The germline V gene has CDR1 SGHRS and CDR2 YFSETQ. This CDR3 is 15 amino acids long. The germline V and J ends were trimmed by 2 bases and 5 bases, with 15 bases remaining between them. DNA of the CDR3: TGCGCCAGCAGCTTCTTCGGTCAGGGAATAGATACGCAGTATTTT. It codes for CASSFFGQGIDTQYF.

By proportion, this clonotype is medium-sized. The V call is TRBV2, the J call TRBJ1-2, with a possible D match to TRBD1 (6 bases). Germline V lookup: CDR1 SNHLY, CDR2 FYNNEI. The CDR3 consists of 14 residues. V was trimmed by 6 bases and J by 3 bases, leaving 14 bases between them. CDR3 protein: CASREPGQDYGYTF. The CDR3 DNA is TGTGCCAGCAGGGAACCGGGACAAGACTATGGCTACACCTTC.

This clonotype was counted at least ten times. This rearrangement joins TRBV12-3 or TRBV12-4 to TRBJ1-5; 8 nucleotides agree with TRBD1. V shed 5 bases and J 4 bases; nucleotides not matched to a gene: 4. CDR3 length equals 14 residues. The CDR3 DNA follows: TGTGCCAGCAGTCGGACAGGGATTAATCAGCCCCAGCATTTT. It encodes CASSRTGINQPQHF.

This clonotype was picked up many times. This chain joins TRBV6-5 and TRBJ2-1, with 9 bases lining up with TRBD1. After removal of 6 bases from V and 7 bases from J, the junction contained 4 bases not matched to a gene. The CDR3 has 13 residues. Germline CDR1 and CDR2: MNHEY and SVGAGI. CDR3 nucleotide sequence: TGTGCCAGCAGGCAGACAGGGGGGAATGAGCAGTTCTTC. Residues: CASRQTGGNEQFF.

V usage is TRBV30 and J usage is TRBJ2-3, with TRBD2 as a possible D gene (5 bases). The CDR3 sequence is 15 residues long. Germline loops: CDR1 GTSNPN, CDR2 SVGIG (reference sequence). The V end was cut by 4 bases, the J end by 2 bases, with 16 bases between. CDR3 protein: CAWTSGRITTDTQYF. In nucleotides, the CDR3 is TGTGCCTGGACCAGCGGACGGATCACCACAGATACGCAGTATTTT.

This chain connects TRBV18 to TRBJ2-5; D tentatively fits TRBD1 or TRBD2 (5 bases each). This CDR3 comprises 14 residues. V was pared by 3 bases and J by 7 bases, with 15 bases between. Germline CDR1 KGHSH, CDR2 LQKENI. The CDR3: CASSPWDGALTQYF. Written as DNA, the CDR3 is TGTGCCAGCTCACCCTGGGACGGCGCGTTGACCCAGTACTTC.

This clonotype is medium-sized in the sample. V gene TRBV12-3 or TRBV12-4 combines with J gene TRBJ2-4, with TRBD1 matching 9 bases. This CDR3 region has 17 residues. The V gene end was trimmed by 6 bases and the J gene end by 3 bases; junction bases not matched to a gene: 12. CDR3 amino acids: CASSPGQGLGGKNIQYF. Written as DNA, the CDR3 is TGTGCCAGCAGCCCTGGACAGGGGCTGGGGGGCAAAAACATTCAGTACTTC.

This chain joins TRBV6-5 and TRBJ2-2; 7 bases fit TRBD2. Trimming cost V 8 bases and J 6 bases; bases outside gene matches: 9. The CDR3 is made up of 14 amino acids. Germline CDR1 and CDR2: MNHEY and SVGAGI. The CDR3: CASFRDYWAGELFF. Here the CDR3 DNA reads TGTGCCAGCTTTCGGGACTACTGGGCCGGGGAGCTGTTTTTT.

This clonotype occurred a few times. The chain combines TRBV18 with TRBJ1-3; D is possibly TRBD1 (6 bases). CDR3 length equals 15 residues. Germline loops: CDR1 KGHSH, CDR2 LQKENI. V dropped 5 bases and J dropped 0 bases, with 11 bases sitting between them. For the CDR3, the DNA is TGTGCCAGCTCATCGACAGGTCCCTCTGGAAACACCATATATTTT. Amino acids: CASSSTGPSGNTIYF.

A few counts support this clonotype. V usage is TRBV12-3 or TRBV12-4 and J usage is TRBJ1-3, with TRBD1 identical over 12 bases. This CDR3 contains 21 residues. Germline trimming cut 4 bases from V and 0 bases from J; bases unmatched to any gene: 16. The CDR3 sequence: CASSSNRLGQGALSSGNTIYF. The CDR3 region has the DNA TGTGCCAGCAGTTCTAATCGTTTGGGACAGGGGGCTTTAAGCTCTGGAAACACCATATATTTT.

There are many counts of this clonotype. CDR3: CASSPVGAVNEQFF. CDR3 coding DNA: TGTGCCAGCAGTCCCGTGGGAGCGGTCAATGAGCAGTTCTTC. V is TRBV12-3 or TRBV12-4 and J is TRBJ2-1; tentatively, D is TRBD2 (5 bases). CDR3 length: 14 amino acids. Trimming pared 5 bases from V and 6 bases from J, leaving 14 bases between.

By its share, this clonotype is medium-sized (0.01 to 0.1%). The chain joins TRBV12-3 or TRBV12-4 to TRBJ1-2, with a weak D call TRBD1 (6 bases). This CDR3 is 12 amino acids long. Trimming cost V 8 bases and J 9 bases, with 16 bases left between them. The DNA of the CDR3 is TGTGCCAGCCGGAGGCAGGGGACCCGCTACACCTTC. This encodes CASRRQGTRYTF.

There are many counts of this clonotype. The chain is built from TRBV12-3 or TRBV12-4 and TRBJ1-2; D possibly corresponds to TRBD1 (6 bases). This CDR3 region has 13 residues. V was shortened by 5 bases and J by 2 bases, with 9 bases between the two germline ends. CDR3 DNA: TGTGCCAGCAGTCCCGGACAGAACTATGGCTACACCTTC. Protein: CASSPGQNYGYTF.

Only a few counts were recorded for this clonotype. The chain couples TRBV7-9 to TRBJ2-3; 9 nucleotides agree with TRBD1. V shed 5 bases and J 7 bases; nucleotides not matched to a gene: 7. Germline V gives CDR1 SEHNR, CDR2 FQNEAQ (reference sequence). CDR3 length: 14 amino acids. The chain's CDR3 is CASSMGQGPHTQYF. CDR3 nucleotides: TGTGCCAGCAGCATGGGACAGGGTCCTCATACGCAGTATTTT.

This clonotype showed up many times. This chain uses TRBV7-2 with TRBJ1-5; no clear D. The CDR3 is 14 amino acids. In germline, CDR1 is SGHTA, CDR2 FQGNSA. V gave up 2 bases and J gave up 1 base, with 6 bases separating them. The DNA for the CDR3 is TGTGCCAGCAGCTTATATGGAAGCAATCAGCCCCAGCATTTT. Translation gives CASSLYGSNQPQHF.

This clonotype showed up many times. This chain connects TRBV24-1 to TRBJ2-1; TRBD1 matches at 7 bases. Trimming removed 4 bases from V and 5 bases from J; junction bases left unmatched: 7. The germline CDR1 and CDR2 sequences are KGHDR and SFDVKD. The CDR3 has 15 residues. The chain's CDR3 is CATSDPGTDNNEQFF. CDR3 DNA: TGTGCCACCAGTGACCCCGGGACAGACAACAATGAGCAGTTCTTC.

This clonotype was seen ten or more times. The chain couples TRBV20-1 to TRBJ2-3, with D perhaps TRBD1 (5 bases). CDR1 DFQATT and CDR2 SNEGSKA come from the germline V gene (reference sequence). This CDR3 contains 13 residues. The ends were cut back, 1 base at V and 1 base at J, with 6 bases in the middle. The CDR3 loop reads CSARGGGTDTQYF. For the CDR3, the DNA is TGCAGTGCTAGAGGGGGCGGCACAGATACGCAGTATTTT.

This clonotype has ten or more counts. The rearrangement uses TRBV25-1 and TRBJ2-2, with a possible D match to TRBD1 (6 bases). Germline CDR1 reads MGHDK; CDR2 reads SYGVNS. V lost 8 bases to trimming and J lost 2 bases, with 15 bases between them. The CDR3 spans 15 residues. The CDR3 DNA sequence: TGTGCCAGCGCCGTCGCGGACAGAAACACCGGGGAGCTGTTTTTT. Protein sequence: CASAVADRNTGELFF.